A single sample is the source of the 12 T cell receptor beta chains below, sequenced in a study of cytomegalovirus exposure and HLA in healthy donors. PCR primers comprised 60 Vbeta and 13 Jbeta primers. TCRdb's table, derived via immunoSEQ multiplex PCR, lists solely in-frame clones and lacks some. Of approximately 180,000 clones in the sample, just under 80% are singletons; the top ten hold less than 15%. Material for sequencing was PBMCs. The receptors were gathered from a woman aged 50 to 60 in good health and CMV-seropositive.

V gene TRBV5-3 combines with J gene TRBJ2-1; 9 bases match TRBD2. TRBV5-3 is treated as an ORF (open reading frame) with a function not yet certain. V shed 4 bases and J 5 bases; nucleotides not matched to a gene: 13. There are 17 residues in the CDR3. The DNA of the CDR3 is TGTGCCAGAAGCCGCCCCTACCGGGGCGGGGGGGACAATGAGCAGTTCTTC. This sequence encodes CARSRPYRGGGDNEQFF.

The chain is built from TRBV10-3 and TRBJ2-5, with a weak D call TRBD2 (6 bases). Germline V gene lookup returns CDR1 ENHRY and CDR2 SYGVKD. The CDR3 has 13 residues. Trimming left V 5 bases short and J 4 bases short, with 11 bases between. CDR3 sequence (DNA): TGTGCCATCAGTTCTACTAGCCGAGAGACCCAGTACTTC. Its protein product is CAISSTSRETQYF.

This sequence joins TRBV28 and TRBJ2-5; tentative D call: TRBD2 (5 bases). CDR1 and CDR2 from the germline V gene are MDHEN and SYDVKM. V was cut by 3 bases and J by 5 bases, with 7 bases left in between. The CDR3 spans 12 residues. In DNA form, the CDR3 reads TGTGCCAGCAGTTTGAGGGCGGAGACCCAGTACTTC. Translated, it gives CASSLRAETQYF.

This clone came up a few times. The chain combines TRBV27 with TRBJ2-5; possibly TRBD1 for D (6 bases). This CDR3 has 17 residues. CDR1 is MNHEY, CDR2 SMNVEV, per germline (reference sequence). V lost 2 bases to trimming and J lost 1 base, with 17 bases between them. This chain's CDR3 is CASSLQGTPPTQETQYF. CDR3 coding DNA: TGTGCCAGCAGTTTACAGGGGACACCGCCTACCCAAGAGACCCAGTACTTC.

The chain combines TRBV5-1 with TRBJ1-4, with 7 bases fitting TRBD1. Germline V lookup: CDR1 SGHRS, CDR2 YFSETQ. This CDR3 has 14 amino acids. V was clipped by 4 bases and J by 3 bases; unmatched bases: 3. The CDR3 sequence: CASSGTAANEKLFF. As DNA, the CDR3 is TGCGCCAGCAGCGGGACAGCCGCTAATGAAAAACTGTTTTTT.

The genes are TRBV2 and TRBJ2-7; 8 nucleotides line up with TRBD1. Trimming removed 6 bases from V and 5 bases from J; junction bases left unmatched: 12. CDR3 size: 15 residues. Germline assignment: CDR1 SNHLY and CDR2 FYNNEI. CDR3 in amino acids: CASRDTGTGRNEQYF. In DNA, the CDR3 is TGTGCCAGCAGGGACACCGGGACAGGTCGCAACGAGCAGTACTTC.

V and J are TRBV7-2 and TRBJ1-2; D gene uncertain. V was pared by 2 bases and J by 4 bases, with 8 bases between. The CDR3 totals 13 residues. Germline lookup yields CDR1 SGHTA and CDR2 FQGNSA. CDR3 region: CASSLKAGYGYTF. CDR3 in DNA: TGTGCCAGCAGCTTAAAAGCCGGCTATGGCTACACCTTC.

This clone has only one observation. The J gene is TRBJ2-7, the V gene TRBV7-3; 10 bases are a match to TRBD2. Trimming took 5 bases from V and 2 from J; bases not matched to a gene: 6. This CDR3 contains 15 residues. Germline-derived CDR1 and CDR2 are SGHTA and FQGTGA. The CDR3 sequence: CASSQSSGGTYEQYF. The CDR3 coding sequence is TGTGCCAGCAGCCAGTCTAGCGGGGGCACCTACGAGCAGTACTTC.

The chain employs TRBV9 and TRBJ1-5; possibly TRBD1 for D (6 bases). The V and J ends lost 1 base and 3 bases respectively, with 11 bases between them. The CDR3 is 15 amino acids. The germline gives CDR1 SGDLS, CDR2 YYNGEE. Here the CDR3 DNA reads TGTGCCAGCAGCGTATCCGGACAGAACAATCAGCCCCAGCATTTT. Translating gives CASSVSGQNNQPQHF.

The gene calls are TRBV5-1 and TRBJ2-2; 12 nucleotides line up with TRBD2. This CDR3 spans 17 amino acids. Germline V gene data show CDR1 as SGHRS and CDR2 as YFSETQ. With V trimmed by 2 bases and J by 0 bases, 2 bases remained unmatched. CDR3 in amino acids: CASSLTSGGSNTGELFF. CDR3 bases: TGCGCCAGCAGCTTAACTAGCGGGGGGTCGAACACCGGGGAGCTGTTTTTT.

Here the CDR3 DNA reads TGTGCCAGCAGCTTCGGGGAGAACACTGAAGCTTTCTTT. Protein: CASSFGENTEAFF. This chain joins TRBV5-5 and TRBJ1-1; no definite D call. Germline CDR1 SGHKS, CDR2 YYEKEE (reference sequence). With 2 bases removed from V and 1 base from J, the gap between germline ends came to 6 bases. The CDR3 sequence is 13 residues long.

The CDR3: CASSQDGTGVFTEAFF. The CDR3 DNA reads as TGCGCCAGCAGCCAAGATGGGACAGGTGTTTTTACTGAAGCTTTCTTT. The V gene is TRBV4-1, the J gene TRBJ1-1, with TRBD1 identical over 8 bases. The CDR3 extends over 16 amino acids. The ends lost 0 bases at V and 5 bases at J; junction bases unmatched: 8. Germline V gene lookup returns CDR1 MGHRA and CDR2 YSYEKL.